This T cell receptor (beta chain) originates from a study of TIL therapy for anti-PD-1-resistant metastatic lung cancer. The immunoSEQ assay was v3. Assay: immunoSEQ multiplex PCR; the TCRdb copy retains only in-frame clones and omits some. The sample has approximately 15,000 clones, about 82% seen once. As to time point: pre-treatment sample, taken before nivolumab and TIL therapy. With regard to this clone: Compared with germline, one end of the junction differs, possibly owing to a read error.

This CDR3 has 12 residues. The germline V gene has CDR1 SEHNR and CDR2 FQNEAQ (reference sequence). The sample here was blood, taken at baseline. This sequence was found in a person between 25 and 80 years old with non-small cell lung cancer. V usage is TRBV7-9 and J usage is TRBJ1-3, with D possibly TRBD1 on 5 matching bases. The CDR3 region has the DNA TGTGCCAGCAGCATCGGTTATCCGGGGACTGACTTT. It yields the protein CASSIGYPGTDF.